The 12 T cell receptor beta chains below were found in one sample sequenced in a study of cytomegalovirus exposure and HLA in healthy donors. The PCR was carried out with 60 Vbeta primers and 13 Jbeta primers. Generated by immunoSEQ multiplex PCR, the TCRdb table keeps only in-frame clones and is missing some. The repertoire holds 150,000 to 200,000 clones, with approximately 82% as singletons. Input material: PBMCs. The receptors originated from a middle-aged man in good health and CMV-seropositive.

The chain combines TRBV30 with TRBJ1-5; D might be TRBD1 (5 bases). Between the trimmed V and J ends, which lost 2 bases and 4 bases, there was a span of 12 bases. The CDR3 spans 14 residues. Germline-derived CDR1 and CDR2 are GTSNPN and SVGIG (reference sequence). In DNA form, the CDR3 reads TGTGCCTGGAGTTCCCAGGGTGGGAATCAGCCCCAGCATTTT. This codes for CAWSSQGGNQPQHF. The entire variable domain, with the rest obtained from reference TRBV30 and TRBJ1-5, is as follows: SQTIHQWPATLVQPVGSPLSLECTVEGTSNPNLYWYRQAAGRGLQLLFYSVGIGQISSEVPQNLSASRPQDRQFILSSKKLLLSDSGFYLCAWSSQGGNQPQHFGDGTRLSIL.

This clone occurred a few times. The V gene is TRBV11-2, the J gene TRBJ2-7, with TRBD2 matching 9 bases. Trimming removed 7 bases from V and 5 bases from J; junction bases left unmatched: 3. This CDR3 has 12 residues. Germline V gene sequence: CDR1 SGHAT, CDR2 FQNNGV. The CDR3 nucleotides are TGTGCCAGCACTAGCGGGATCCACGAGCAGTACTTC. Translated: CASTSGIHEQYF.

The V call is TRBV6-1, the J call TRBJ1-1; 8 nucleotides align to TRBD1. This CDR3 is built from 14 residues. The germline gives CDR1 MNHNS, CDR2 SASEGT. The J segment lost 1 base and the V segment lost 6 bases, leaving 4 bases of the junction unmatched. The CDR3, as DNA: TGTGCCAGCAGGAGGACAGGGACGAACACTGAAGCTTTCTTT. Residues: CASRRTGTNTEAFF.

This clone is a singleton in its sample. This rearrangement joins TRBV2 to TRBJ2-7, with D hard to call. The V and J ends lost 6 bases and 1 base respectively, with 4 bases between them. Per germline, CDR1 SNHLY and CDR2 FYNNEI. This CDR3 has 11 amino acids. CDR3 in amino acids: CASSGSYEQYF. CDR3 in DNA: TGTGCCAGCAGCGGGTCCTACGAGCAGTACTTC.

This chain connects TRBV30 to TRBJ1-2; 7 bases are shared with TRBD1. V lost 8 bases and J lost 6; bases outside the gene matches: 9. The CDR3 sequence is 12 residues long. From germline, CDR1 is GTSNPN and CDR2 SVGIG (reference sequence). CDR3 in amino acids: CAGGTANDGYTF. The CDR3 DNA reads as TGTGCCGGAGGGACAGCCAACGATGGCTACACCTTC.

The rearrangement links TRBV7-9 to TRBJ1-4, with 10 bases matching TRBD1. This CDR3 is 14 amino acids long. The germline gives CDR1 SEHNR, CDR2 FQNEAQ (reference sequence). V trimming: 10 bases; J trimming: 8 bases; junction bases outside the gene matches: 10. This chain's CDR3 is CAINAGTGEEKLFF. The CDR3 DNA reads as TGTGCCATCAACGCCGGGACAGGGGAGGAAAAACTGTTTTTT.

This chain connects TRBV6-5 to TRBJ2-7; D might be TRBD1 (5 bases). Germline values: CDR1 MNHEY, CDR2 SVGAGI. The CDR3 loop spans 13 amino acids. Trimming stripped 6 bases from V and 3 bases from J, with 12 bases between. CDR3 sequence (DNA): TGTGCCAGCAGCCCGGGCAGGGTCTACGAGCAGTACTTC. Protein sequence: CASSPGRVYEQYF.

J is TRBJ2-7 and V is TRBV27, with 11 bases lining up with TRBD2. This CDR3 is built from 16 residues. Germline V lookup: CDR1 MNHEY, CDR2 SMNVEV (reference sequence). The trim removed 5 bases at V and 3 bases at J, leaving 9 bases unmatched. Written as DNA, the CDR3 is TGTGCCAGCAGTGGCCCCTCCACTAGCGGGAGCTACGAGCAGTACTTC. It is translated as CASSGPSTSGSYEQYF.

On this clone itself: One end of the junction varies from germline; a read error may be responsible. This sequence joins TRBV7-2 and TRBJ2-6; 7 bases fit TRBD2. This CDR3 has 17 amino acids. Germline V gives CDR1 SGHTA, CDR2 FQGNSA. In DNA, the CDR3 is TGTGCCAGCAGCTCTCGGGCGGGACTATCCGGGGCCAACGGCCTGACTTTC. Its translation is CASSSRAGLSGANGLTF.

The chain joins TRBV7-2 to TRBJ2-6; 7 bases align to TRBD2. The CDR3 extends over 15 amino acids. V was clipped by 6 bases and J by 0 bases; unmatched bases: 2. In germline, CDR1 is SGHTA, CDR2 FQGNSA. The CDR3 reads CASRGGSSGANVLTF. In DNA, the CDR3 is TGTGCCAGCAGGGGGGGGTCCTCTGGGGCCAACGTCCTGACTTTC.

This clone came up a few times. The genes are TRBV5-4 and TRBJ2-5, with D uncertain. The CDR3 consists of 13 residues. The germline V gene encodes CDR1 SGHNT and CDR2 YYREEE (reference sequence). Trimming took off 2 bases at V and 0 bases at J, with 5 bases between the two ends. CDR3 sequence: CASSFDYQETQYF. CDR3 bases: TGTGCCAGCAGCTTTGACTACCAAGAGACCCAGTACTTC.

The chain recombines TRBV7-8 with TRBJ2-7; 15 positions match TRBD2. Unmatched junction bases numbered 8, after V lost 4 bases and J lost 4 bases. Per the germline V gene, CDR1 is SGHVS and CDR2 is FQNEAQ. The CDR3 runs to 17 residues. This CDR3 reads CASSSGLAGGVRYEQYF. CDR3 nucleotide sequence: TGTGCCAGCAGCTCCGGACTAGCGGGAGGGGTTAGGTACGAGCAGTACTTC.